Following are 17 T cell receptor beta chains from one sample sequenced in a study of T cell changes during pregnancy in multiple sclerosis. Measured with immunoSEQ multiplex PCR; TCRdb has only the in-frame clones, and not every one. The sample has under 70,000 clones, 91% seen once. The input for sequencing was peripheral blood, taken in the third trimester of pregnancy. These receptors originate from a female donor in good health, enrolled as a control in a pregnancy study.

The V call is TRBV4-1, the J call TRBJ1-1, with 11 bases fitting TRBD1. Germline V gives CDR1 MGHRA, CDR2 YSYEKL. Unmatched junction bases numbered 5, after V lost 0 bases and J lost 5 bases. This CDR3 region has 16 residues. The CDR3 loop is CASSQDFGTGGTEAFF. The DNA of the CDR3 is TGCGCCAGCAGCCAAGATTTCGGGACAGGGGGGACTGAAGCTTTCTTT.

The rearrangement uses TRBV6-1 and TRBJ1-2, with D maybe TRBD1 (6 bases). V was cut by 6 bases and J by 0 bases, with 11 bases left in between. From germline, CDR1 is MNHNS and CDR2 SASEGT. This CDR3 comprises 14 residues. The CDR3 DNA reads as TGTGCCAGCAGGGACAGAACCTCTAACTATGGCTACACCTTC. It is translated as CASRDRTSNYGYTF.

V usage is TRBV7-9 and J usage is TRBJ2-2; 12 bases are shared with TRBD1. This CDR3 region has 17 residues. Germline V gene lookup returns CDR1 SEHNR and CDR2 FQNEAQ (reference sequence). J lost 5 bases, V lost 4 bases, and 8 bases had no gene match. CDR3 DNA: TGTGCCAGCAGCTCCCTGGGACAGGGGGCGCCGACCGGGGAGCTGTTTTTT. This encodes CASSSLGQGAPTGELFF.

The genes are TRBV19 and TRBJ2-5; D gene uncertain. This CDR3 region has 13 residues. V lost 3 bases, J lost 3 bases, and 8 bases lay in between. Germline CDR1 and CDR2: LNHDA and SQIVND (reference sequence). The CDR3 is CASSIFLEETQYF. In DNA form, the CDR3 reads TGTGCCAGTAGTATCTTCCTAGAAGAGACCCAGTACTTC. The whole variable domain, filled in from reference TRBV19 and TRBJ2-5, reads DGGITQSPKYLFRKEGQNVTLSCEQNLNHDAMYWYRQDPGQGLRLIYYSQIVNDFQKGDIAEGYSVSREKKESFPLTVTSAQKNPTAFYLCASSIFLEETQYFGPGTRLLVL.

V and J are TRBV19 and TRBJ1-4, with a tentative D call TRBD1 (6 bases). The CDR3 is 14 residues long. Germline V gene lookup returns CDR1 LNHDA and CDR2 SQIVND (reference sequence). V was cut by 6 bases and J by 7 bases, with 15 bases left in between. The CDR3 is CASRRQDPFEKLFF. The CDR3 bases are TGTGCCAGTAGAAGACAGGACCCTTTTGAAAAACTGTTTTTT. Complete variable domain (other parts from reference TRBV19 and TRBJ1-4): DGGITQSPKYLFRKEGQNVTLSCEQNLNHDAMYWYRQDPGQGLRLIYYSQIVNDFQKGDIAEGYSVSREKKESFPLTVTSAQKNPTAFYLCASRRQDPFEKLFFGSGTQLSVL.

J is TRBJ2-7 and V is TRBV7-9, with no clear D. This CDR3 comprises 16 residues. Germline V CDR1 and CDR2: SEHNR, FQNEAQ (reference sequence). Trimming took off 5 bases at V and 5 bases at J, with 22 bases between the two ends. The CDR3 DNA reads TGTGCCAGCAGCCCCGCCGGCAGGCTACTTCCGGACGAGCAGTACTTC. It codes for CASSPAGRLLPDEQYF.

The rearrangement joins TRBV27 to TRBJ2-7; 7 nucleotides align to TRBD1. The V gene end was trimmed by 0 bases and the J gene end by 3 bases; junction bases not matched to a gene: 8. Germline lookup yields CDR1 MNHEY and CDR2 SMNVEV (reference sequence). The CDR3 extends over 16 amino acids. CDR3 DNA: TGTGCCAGCAGTTTATCGATAGGGACAGCACTCTACGAGCAGTACTTC. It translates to CASSLSIGTALYEQYF.

The CDR3 here is CASSQEAKPSGNTIYF. CDR3 bases: TGTGCCAGCAGCCAAGAAGCCAAGCCCTCTGGAAACACCATATATTTT. The chain uses TRBV4-2 and TRBJ1-3; D unresolved. CDR3 length: 16 amino acids. Germline lookup yields CDR1 LGHNA and CDR2 YNFKEQ. The germline V and J ends were trimmed by 0 bases and 0 bases, with 9 bases remaining between them.

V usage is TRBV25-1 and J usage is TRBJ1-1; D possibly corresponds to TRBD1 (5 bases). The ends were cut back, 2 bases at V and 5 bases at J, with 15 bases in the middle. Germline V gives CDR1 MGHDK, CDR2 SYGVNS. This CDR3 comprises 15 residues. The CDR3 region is CASSELGGGGTEAFF. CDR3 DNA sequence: TGTGCCAGCAGTGAACTGGGGGGGGGAGGAACTGAAGCTTTCTTT.

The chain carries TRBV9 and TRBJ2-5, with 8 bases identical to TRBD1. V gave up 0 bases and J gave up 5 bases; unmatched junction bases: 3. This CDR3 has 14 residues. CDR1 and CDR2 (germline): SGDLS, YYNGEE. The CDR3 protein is CASSVGQGAETQYF. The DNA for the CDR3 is TGTGCCAGCAGCGTAGGGCAGGGGGCGGAGACCCAGTACTTC.

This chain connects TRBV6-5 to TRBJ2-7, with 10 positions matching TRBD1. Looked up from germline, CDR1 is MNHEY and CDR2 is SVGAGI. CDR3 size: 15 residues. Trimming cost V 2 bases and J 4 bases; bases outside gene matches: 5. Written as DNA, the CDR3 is TGTGCCAGCAGTTACCCCCGGGACAGGGGTTACGAGCAGTACTTC. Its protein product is CASSYPRDRGYEQYF.

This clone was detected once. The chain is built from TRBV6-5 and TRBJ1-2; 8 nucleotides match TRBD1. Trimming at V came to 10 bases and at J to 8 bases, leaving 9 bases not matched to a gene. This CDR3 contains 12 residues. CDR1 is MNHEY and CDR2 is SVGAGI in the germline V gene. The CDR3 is CATRTGSVGYTF. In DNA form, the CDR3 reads TGTGCCACCCGGACAGGGTCGGTCGGCTACACCTTC.

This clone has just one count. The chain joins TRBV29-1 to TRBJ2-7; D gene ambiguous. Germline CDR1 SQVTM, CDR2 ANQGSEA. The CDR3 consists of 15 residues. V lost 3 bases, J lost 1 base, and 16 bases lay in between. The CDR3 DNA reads TGCAGCGTTGAGGCCCCCCACGGGTTATCCTACGAGCAGTACTTC. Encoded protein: CSVEAPHGLSYEQYF.

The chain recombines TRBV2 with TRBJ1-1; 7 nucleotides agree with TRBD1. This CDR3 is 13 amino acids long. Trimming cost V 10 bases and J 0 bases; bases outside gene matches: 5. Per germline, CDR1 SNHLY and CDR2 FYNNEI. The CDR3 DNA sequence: TGTGCCAACTCACAGGGGTTGAACACTGAAGCTTTCTTT. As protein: CANSQGLNTEAFF.

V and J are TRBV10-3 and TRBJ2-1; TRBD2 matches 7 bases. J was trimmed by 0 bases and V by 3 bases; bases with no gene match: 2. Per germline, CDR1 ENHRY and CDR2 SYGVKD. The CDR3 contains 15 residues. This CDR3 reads CAISDRGGSYNEQFF. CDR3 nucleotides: TGTGCCATCAGTGATCGCGGGGGCTCCTACAATGAGCAGTTCTTC.

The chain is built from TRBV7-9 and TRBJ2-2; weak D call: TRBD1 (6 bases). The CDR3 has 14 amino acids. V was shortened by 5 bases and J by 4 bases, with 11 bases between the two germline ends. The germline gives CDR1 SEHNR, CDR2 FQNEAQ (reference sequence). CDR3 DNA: TGTGCCAGCAGCAGACAGGCTGGCACCGGGGAGCTGTTTTTT. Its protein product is CASSRQAGTGELFF.

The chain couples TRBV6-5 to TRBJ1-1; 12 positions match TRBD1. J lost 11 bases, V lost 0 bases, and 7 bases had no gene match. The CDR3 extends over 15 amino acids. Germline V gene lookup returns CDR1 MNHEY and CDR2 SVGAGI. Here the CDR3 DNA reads TGTGCCAGCAGTTACTCCCGGGACAGGGGGCCGGGGGCTTTCTTT. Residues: CASSYSRDRGPGAFF.